The sequence of this T cell receptor beta chain was determined in a study of blood T cell repertoires in COVID-19. Overall study context: Samples representing acute and convalescent COVID-19 were sourced from the United States, Italy and Spain. PBMCs, B-cell-depleted T cells, or T cells were the source of the cDNA or gDNA that made up the material.

The CDR3 sequence is 11 residues long. Authors' processing steps: The authors estimated nucleated cell counts from reference gene primer amplification. The protocol was immunoSEQ multiplex PCR, while the TCRdb copy is restricted to in-frame clones and leaves out a portion. V, J and clone size were drawn from that table, and D and trimming were deduced from the DNA. This sample has around 130,000 clones, with 84% found just once. The sample consisted of peripheral blood. The genes are TRBV12-2 and TRBJ1-1; TRBD1, the table's D call, was not compared with the DNA. TRBV12-2 is deemed a pseudogene. The TCR comes from a man between 60 and 75 years old with acute or convalescent COVID-19. The CDR3 DNA sequence: TGTGCAACCAACACGAACACTGAAGCTTTCTTT. As protein: CATNTNTEAFF.